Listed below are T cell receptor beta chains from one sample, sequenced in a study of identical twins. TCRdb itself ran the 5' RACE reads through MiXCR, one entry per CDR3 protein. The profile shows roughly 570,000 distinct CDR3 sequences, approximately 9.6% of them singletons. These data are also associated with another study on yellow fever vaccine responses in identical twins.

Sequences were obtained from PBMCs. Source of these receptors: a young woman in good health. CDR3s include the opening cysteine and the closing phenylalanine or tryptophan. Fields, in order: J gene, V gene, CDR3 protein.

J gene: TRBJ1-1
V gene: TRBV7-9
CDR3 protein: CASSNPGHINTEAFF

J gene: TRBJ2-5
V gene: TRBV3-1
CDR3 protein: CASSFGTGAETQYF

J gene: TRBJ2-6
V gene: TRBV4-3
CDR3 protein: CASSQDEAGSGANVLTF

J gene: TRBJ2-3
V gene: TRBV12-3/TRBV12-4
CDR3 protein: CASRISSGGATDTQYF

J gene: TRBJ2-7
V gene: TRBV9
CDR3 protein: CASSVDAANYEQYF

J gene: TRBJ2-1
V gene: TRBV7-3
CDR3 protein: CASSLNRGSNNEQFF

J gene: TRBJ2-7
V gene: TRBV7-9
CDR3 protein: CASSLYGRGTAYEQYF

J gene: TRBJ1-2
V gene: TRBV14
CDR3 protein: CASSQGSGTGKDTF

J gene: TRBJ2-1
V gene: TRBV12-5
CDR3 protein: CASGLSGGANEQFF

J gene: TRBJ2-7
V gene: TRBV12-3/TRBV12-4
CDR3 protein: CASSFAGGEQYF

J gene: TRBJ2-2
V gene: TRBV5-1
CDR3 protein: CASSSTVGANTGELFF

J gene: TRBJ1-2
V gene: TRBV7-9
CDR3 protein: CASSLTLSAYGYTF

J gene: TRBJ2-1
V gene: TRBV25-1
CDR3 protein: CASSERKGRGDREQFF

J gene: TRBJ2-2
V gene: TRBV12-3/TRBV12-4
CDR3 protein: CASSPIRTGSGELFF

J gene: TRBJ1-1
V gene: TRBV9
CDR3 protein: CASRDRGTEAFF

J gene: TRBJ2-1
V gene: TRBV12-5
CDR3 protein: CASGLLGDEQFF

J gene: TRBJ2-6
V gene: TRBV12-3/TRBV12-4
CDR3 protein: CASTPNSGANVLTF

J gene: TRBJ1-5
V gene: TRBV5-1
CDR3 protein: CASSLSGQNNQPQHF

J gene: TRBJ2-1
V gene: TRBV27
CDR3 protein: CASSERSRGFTGTNEQFF

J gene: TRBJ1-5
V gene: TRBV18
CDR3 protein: CASSPAGDSNQPQHF

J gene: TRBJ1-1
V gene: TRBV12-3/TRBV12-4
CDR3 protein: CASRRTGENTEAFF

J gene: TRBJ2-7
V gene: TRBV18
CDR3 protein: CASSPADRTYEQYF

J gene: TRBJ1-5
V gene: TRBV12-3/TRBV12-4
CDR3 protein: CASSHGKGSHQPQHF

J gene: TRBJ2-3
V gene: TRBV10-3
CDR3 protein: CAISESFGTQYF

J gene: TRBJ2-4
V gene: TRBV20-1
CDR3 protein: CSAPDSLAKNIQYF

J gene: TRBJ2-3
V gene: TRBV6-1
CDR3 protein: CASSLRLSTDTQYF

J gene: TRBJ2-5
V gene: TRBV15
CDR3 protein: CATSRDDVLGPTQYF

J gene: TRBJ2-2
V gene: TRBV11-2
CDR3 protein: CASSLRAGGPRNTGELFF

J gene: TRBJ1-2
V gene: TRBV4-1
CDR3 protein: CASSQTGSYGYTF

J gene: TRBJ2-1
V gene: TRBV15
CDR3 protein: CATSRDWGGNEQFF